This passage covers 25 T cell receptor beta chains from one sample sequenced in a study of T cell repertoires in cytomegalovirus infection. From the reads, TCRdb called clonotypes with MiXCR, one entry per CDR3 protein. The data hold about 700,000 distinct CDR3 sequences, with about 33% observed a single time. These receptors' targets are unknown. The sample consisted of cultured PBMCs, taken from culture after CMV antigen stimulation. These receptors were obtained from a human donor in good health (CMV status not recorded). Some clones in this sample may be carry-over from other donors' samples.

The chain employs TRBV6-1 and TRBJ1-1, with D tentatively TRBD1 (5 bases). The CDR3 is made up of 14 amino acids. V lost 3 bases and J lost 4, with 12 bases in between. Looked up from germline, CDR1 is MNHNS and CDR2 is SASEGT. The CDR3 region is CASSEPHGGTEAFF. The CDR3 coding sequence is TGTGCCAGCAGTGAGCCCCACGGGGGCACTGAAGCTTTCTTT.

This clonotype was picked up a small number of times. The rearrangement uses TRBV28 and TRBJ2-7; D may be TRBD1 (6 bases). Germline lookup yields CDR1 MDHEN and CDR2 SYDVKM. V was trimmed by 7 bases and J by 2 bases, leaving 21 bases between them. The CDR3 length is 16 residues. The CDR3 loop is CASISGGRERPYEQYF. The CDR3 nucleotides read TGTGCCAGCATCTCTGGGGGCAGGGAAAGACCCTACGAGCAGTACTTC.

This clonotype was detected only a few times. A read error may account for a junction end that differs from germline. The chain recombines TRBV7-3 with TRBJ2-3; D remains unclear. Germline V gene lookup returns CDR1 SGHTA and CDR2 FQGTGA. The CDR3 totals 13 residues. The CDR3 reads CASSITTPHTQYF. CDR3 bases: TGTGCCAGCAGCATAACAACCCCCCATACGCAGTATTTT.

This chain links TRBV23-1 with TRBJ2-7, with 8 bases that match TRBD1. TRBV23-1 is assigned to the ORF class and has an uncertain function. The CDR3 loop spans 18 amino acids. The J segment lost 6 bases and the V segment lost 0 bases, leaving 16 bases of the junction unmatched. In DNA, the CDR3 is TGCGCCAGCAGTCAATCTTTAGGGCAGGGGGCATTCTTGAGCGAGCAGTACTTC. Translated, it gives CASSQSLGQGAFLSEQYF.

This clonotype came up a few times. The chain joins TRBV4-1 to TRBJ1-1, with D perhaps TRBD1 (5 bases). V gave up 4 bases and J gave up 5 bases, with 14 bases separating them. The germline V gene encodes CDR1 MGHRA and CDR2 YSYEKL. The CDR3 is 14 amino acids. This chain's CDR3 is CASSLGLRGTEAFF. In DNA, the CDR3 is TGCGCCAGCAGCCTAGGTCTCCGGGGGACTGAAGCTTTCTTT.

The chain links TRBV5-1 to TRBJ2-1; 9 bases match TRBD2. This CDR3 has 15 residues. CDR1 and CDR2 (germline): SGHRS, YFSETQ. V trimming: 6 bases; J trimming: 7 bases; junction bases outside the gene matches: 11. CDR3 loop: CASTSTGTSFNEQFF. CDR3 sequence (DNA): TGCGCCAGCACTTCGACCGGGACTAGCTTTAATGAGCAGTTCTTC.

The V gene is TRBV12-3 or TRBV12-4, the J gene TRBJ1-2; TRBD1 is a possible D gene (5 bases). V was trimmed by 5 bases and J by 8 bases, leaving 18 bases between them. The CDR3 totals 14 residues. CDR3 in amino acids: CASSPLRGWDGYTF. As DNA, the CDR3 is TGTGCCAGCAGTCCCCTAAGGGGTTGGGACGGCTACACCTTC.

CDR3 DNA: TGTGCCAGCAGCCCGCGACGGGGCTCGGGTGAAGCTTTCTTT. Residues: CASSPRRGSGEAFF. The chain has TRBV6-5 and TRBJ1-1; a weak D match, TRBD1 (5 bases). The ends were cut back, 6 bases at V and 7 bases at J, with 18 bases in the middle. CDR1 is MNHEY, CDR2 SVGAGI, per germline. The CDR3 runs to 14 residues.

Of note for this clonotype: A much larger clone lies a single base off, so this may be a read error. The rearrangement links TRBV7-2 to TRBJ1-2, with D uncertain. There are 13 residues in the CDR3. The V end was cut by 0 bases, the J end by 7 bases, with 9 bases between. Germline V lookup: CDR1 SGHTA, CDR2 FQGNSA. CDR3 DNA sequence: TGTACCAGCAGCTTAGCAGGAAGCGGTGGCTACACCTTC. Translated, it gives CTSSLAGSGGYTF.

This clonotype was seen a handful of times. The chain combines TRBV6-2 or TRBV6-3 with TRBJ1-1; D is unresolved. The CDR3 has 13 residues. Trimming took 10 bases from V and 1 from J, leaving 13 bases between them. Germline lookup yields CDR1 MNHEY and CDR2 SVGEGT. CDR3 DNA: TGTGCCATTAGACTGGATGGGAACACTGAAGCTTTCTTT. This encodes CAIRLDGNTEAFF.

In this sample, this clonotype turned up many times. Relative to the germline gene, one junction end is altered; a read error may explain this. The chain joins TRBV7-2 to TRBJ1-3, with 8 nucleotides matching TRBD1. The germline CDR1 and CDR2 sequences are SGHTA and FQGNSA. The CDR3 runs 12 residues. CDR3 in DNA: TGTGCCAGCAGCGCGGACAGGGTTTCTTTTGTCTTT. Protein product: CASSADRVSFVF.

At least ten counts were recorded for this clonotype. V usage is TRBV7-2 and J usage is TRBJ2-7; unclear D gene. Looked up from germline, CDR1 is SGHTA and CDR2 is FQGNSA. The V end lost 4 bases, the J end lost 3 bases, and 13 bases lay between the germline ends. The CDR3 extends over 14 amino acids. The DNA of the CDR3 is TGTGCCAGCAGCTCCCCAGATATCTACTACGAGCAGTACTTC. Protein: CASSSPDIYYEQYF.

This clonotype was seen repeatedly, ten times or more. The genes are TRBV7-9 and TRBJ1-4, with 9 bases that match TRBD1. The CDR3 is made up of 15 amino acids. The germline V gene has CDR1 SEHNR and CDR2 FQNEAQ (reference sequence). Germline trimming cut 7 bases from V and 6 bases from J; bases unmatched to any gene: 9. CDR3 in DNA: TGTGCCAGCACACCACCGGGGACAGGGCATGAAAAACTGTTTTTT. Translating gives CASTPPGTGHEKLFF.

V and J are TRBV5-4 and TRBJ2-7, with TRBD2 matching 8 bases. This CDR3 spans 15 amino acids. The V gene end was trimmed by 0 bases and the J gene end by 5 bases; junction bases not matched to a gene: 7. Germline V gives CDR1 SGHNT, CDR2 YYREEE (reference sequence). The CDR3 region has the DNA TGTGCCAGCAGCTTGGATAGCGGGGATGTCGACGAGCAGTACTTC. This translates into CASSLDSGDVDEQYF.

The chain is built from TRBV2 and TRBJ2-2; D is possibly TRBD1 or TRBD2 (5 bases each). V lost 11 bases and J lost 3, with 13 bases in between. The CDR3 covers 13 residues. Germline values: CDR1 SNHLY, CDR2 FYNNEI. CDR3 sequence reads: CAHGGRYTGELFF. The DNA for the CDR3 is TGTGCCCATGGGGGACGCTACACCGGGGAGCTGTTTTTT.

This clonotype was counted between two and nine times. This rearrangement joins TRBV6-2 or TRBV6-3 to TRBJ2-1; unclear D gene. The germline V and J ends were trimmed by 1 base and 5 bases, with 6 bases remaining between them. Germline V gene lookup returns CDR1 MNHEY and CDR2 SVGEGT. This CDR3 is 13 amino acids long. CDR3 in DNA: TGTGCCAGCAGTTACTTTGGCGACAATGAGCAGTTCTTC. Protein sequence: CASSYFGDNEQFF.

The genes are TRBV7-6 and TRBJ1-1; D gene ambiguous. The V end lost 5 bases, the J end lost 4 bases, and 17 bases lay between the germline ends. The germline V gene encodes CDR1 SGHVS and CDR2 FNYEAQ. This CDR3 comprises 15 residues. The CDR3: CASSQEVNLGTEAFF. The CDR3, as DNA: TGTGCCAGCAGCCAAGAGGTGAACCTGGGCACTGAAGCTTTCTTT. The full variable domain, with the rest looked up from reference TRBV7-6 and TRBJ1-1, is GAGVSQSPRYKVTKRGQDVALRCDPISGHVSLYWYRQALGQGPEFLTYFNYEAQQDKSGLPNDRFSAERPEGSISTLTIQRTEQRDSAMYRCASSQEVNLGTEAFFGQGTRLTVV.

This clonotype was recorded at least ten times. V and J are TRBV7-2 and TRBJ2-7, with TRBD1 matching 7 bases. The V gene's germline CDR1 is SGHTA and CDR2 FQGNSA. The V and J ends lost 4 bases and 0 bases, in that order; junction bases with no gene match: 6. The length of the CDR3 is 15 residues. CDR3 amino acids: CASSWSGQSSYEQYF. The DNA of the CDR3 is TGTGCCAGCAGCTGGTCGGGACAGAGCTCCTACGAGCAGTACTTC. Full variable domain (remainder filled in from reference TRBV7-2 and TRBJ2-7): GAGVSQSPSNKVTEKGKDVELRCDPISGHTALYWYRQSLGQGLEFLIYFQGNSAPDKSGLPSDRFSAERTGGSVSTLTIQRTQQEDSAVYLCASSWSGQSSYEQYFGPGTRLTVT.

This rearrangement joins TRBV7-8 to TRBJ2-5; D might be TRBD2 (5 bases). The V gene lost 3 bases and the J gene lost 10 bases, with 6 bases spanning the gap. This CDR3 comprises 10 residues. CDR1 and CDR2 from the germline V gene are SGHVS and FQNEAQ. CDR3 sequence (DNA): TGTGCCAGCAGCTTCGGGGACCAGTACTTC. Its protein product is CASSFGDQYF.

V is TRBV12-5 and J is TRBJ2-2; possibly TRBD1 or TRBD2 for D (5 bases each). This CDR3 contains 14 residues. The ends were cut back, 9 bases at V and 3 bases at J, with 14 bases in the middle. Germline V gene sequence: CDR1 LGHNT, CDR2 FRNRAP. The CDR3 sequence: CASRTGTYTGELFF. Here the CDR3 DNA reads TGTGCTAGCCGAACCGGGACCTACACCGGGGAGCTGTTTTTT. Complete variable domain (other parts from reference TRBV12-5 and TRBJ2-2): DARVTQTPRHKVTEMGQEVTMRCQPILGHNTVFWYRQTMMQGLELLAYFRNRAPLDDSGMPKDRFSAEMPDATLATLKIQPSEPRDSAVYFCASRTGTYTGELFFGEGSRLTVL.

This clonotype was counted only a few times. The V gene is TRBV6-1, the J gene TRBJ2-7; 7 nucleotides match TRBD2. The CDR3 is made up of 15 amino acids. CDR1 is MNHNS, CDR2 SASEGT, per germline. The ends lost 1 base at V and 2 bases at J; junction bases unmatched: 5. The CDR3, as DNA: TGTGCCAGCAGTGAAGACGGGGGGAGGGCCTACGAGCAGTACTTC. Its translation is CASSEDGGRAYEQYF.

This clonotype came up many times. The chain has TRBV7-2 and TRBJ1-3; weak D call: TRBD1 (5 bases). There are 16 residues in the CDR3. CDR1 and CDR2 (germline): SGHTA, FQGNSA. Trimming removed 4 bases at V and 4 bases at J, with 17 bases between. As DNA, the CDR3 is TGTGCCAGCAGCTCCTGGGACGTATCTACCGGAAACACCATATATTTT. Encoded protein: CASSSWDVSTGNTIYF.

This clonotype appeared a few times. The genes are TRBV6-1 and TRBJ1-1, with 7 bases that match TRBD1. Germline CDR1 is MNHNS and CDR2 is SASEGT. The CDR3 loop spans 13 amino acids. V shed 7 bases and J 3 bases; nucleotides not matched to a gene: 5. The CDR3 spells CASTRQGYTEAFF. The CDR3 DNA follows: TGTGCCAGCACTAGACAGGGCTACACTGAAGCTTTCTTT.

This clonotype was observed a handful of times. The DNA for the CDR3 is TGTGCCAGCACTTCGCCCCTACAAAGGGACAGGGATAGAGACACTGAAGCTTTCTTT. Translation: CASTSPLQRDRDRDTEAFF. The genes are TRBV28 and TRBJ1-1; 9 bases line up with TRBD1. This CDR3 is built from 19 residues. Germline V gene lookup returns CDR1 MDHEN and CDR2 SYDVKM. Trimming cost V 7 bases and J 3 bases; bases outside gene matches: 21.

This clonotype was observed a handful of times. The chain carries TRBV12-3 or TRBV12-4 and TRBJ2-6, with TRBD1 matching over 8 bases. The CDR3 sequence is 15 residues long. With 6 bases clipped from V and 2 bases from J, the junction kept 3 bases outside the gene matches. CDR3 sequence: CASSQGATGANVLTF. For the CDR3, the DNA is TGTGCCAGCAGCCAGGGGGCCACTGGGGCCAACGTCCTGACTTTC.